The present T cell receptor beta chain was sequenced within a study of blood T cell repertoires in COVID-19. CDR3 size: 12 residues. Germline CDR1 and CDR2: SGHDN and FVKESK. V was trimmed by 9 bases and J by 1 base, leaving 6 bases between them. This clone was found a few times. Clones were sequenced by immunoSEQ multiplex PCR, and TCRdb holds only the in-frame ones, with some missing. The table records some 90,000 clones, about two thirds of them present only once. The clonotype comes from a woman in her fifties or sixties in a cohort sampled during active or convalescent COVID-19. This chain uses TRBV14 with TRBJ2-2; D is uncertain. The sequenced material came from peripheral blood. CDR3 sequence (DNA): TGTGCCAGAACAGTGAACACCGGGGAGCTGTTTTTT. It is translated as CARTVNTGELFF.